The following is a T cell receptor (beta chain) sequence with its context. The data were obtained in a study of early T cells in non-severe SARS-CoV-2 infection. The CDR3 totals 13 residues. The germline CDR1 and CDR2 sequences are DFQATT and SNEGSKA (reference sequence). Deletions cut 1 base from V and 7 bases from J, with 13 bases between. Each single cDNA molecule received a unique molecular identifier. TCRdb reprocessed the 5' RACE reads via MiXCR and lists one record per CDR3 protein. The sample consists of roughly 69,000 distinct CDR3 sequences, roughly a tenth of them appearing once. Sample: whole blood. The TCR comes from an adult who was a healthcare worker with PCR-confirmed SARS-CoV-2 infection or an uninfected control (not recorded which). The chain carries TRBV20-1 and TRBJ2-5, with D maybe TRBD2 (5 bases). The CDR3 DNA follows: TGCAGTGCTAGAGGGACTTTGGCTTGGACCCAGTACTTC. Translating gives CSARGTLAWTQYF.